These T cell receptor beta chains were read from a single sample in a study of shared clonotypes between healthy human individuals. TCRdb's table, derived via immunoSEQ multiplex PCR, lists solely in-frame clones and lacks some. The sample lists about 490,000 clones, 70% to 80% seen once, with 13% in the top ten. What was sequenced was PBMCs. The receptors stem from a woman aged 40 to 55 in good health. Some clones in this sample may be carry-over from other donors' samples. Both conserved end residues are part of each CDR3. The D gene is left open where the match is weak. Expanded clones are given a class, and other clones once, few, many or no size at all.

j_gene | d_gene | v_gene | abundance | CDR3nt | CDR3aa
TRBJ2-7 | . | TRBV5-5 | . | TGTGCCAGCAGCTTGGCCGACACCCGATTCGGAGAGCAGTACTTC | CASSLADTRFGEQYF
TRBJ1-2 | TRBD1 | TRBV18 | . | TGTGCCAGCTCCCCCGGGACAGGGGACTATGGCTACACCTTC | CASSPGTGDYGYTF
TRBJ2-7 | . | TRBV30 | . | TGTGCCTGGAGTCTGGACATGAGCTACGAGCATTACTTC | CAWSLDMSYEHYF
TRBJ2-7 | . | TRBV10-2 | once | TGCGCCAGCAGAGCCAGCGGCTACGAGCAGTACTTC | CASRASGYEQYF
TRBJ2-7 | . | TRBV5-4 | . | TGTGCCAGCAGCGGGGACTTGGGGTCCCGCGAGCAGTACTTC | CASSGDLGSREQYF
TRBJ1-2 | . | TRBV19 | . | TGTGCCAGTACTGGACACTCCATGTATGGCTACACCTTC | CASTGHSMYGYTF
TRBJ2-7 | . | TRBV5-1 | . | TGCGCCAGCAGCCCGACGGGGACCCCCTACGAGCAGTACTTC | CASSPTGTPYEQYF
TRBJ1-1 | . | TRBV6-1 | few | TGTGCCAGCAGTCCCTTGCGGGGGAGTGAAGCTTTCTTT | CASSPLRGSEAFF
TRBJ2-2 | . | TRBV7-2 | . | TGTGCCAGCAGCTTATATGCCCCCGCGAACACCGGGGAGCTGTTTTTT | CASSLYAPANTGELFF
TRBJ1-1 | . | TRBV9 | . | TGTGCCAGCAGCGTAGTGACCCAGAACACTGAAGCTTTCTTT | CASSVVTQNTEAFF
TRBJ2-5 | . | TRBV7-9 | . | TGTGCCAGCAGCCCGGCGTCCCGTGAGACCCAGTACTTC | CASSPASRETQYF
TRBJ2-7 | TRBD1 | TRBV28 | . | TGTGCCAGCAGTTCGGGACAGGGAACAAACGAGCAGTACTTC | CASSSGQGTNEQYF
TRBJ2-1 | . | TRBV5-3 | . | TGTGCCAGAAGCTCGCCCCCTAGCGATGAGCAGTTCTTC | CARSSPPSDEQFF
TRBJ2-1 | TRBD2 | TRBV4-1 | . | TGCGCCAGCAGCTTACATGGACTAGCGGGCATTGAGCAGTTCTTC | CASSLHGLAGIEQFF
TRBJ2-3 | . | TRBV7-9 | . | TGTGCCAGCAGCTTTGTCGGCACAGATACGCAGTATTTT | CASSFVGTDTQYF